Listed here are 7 T cell receptor beta chains from one sample, sequenced in a study of T cells after yellow fever vaccination. TCRdb re-called the 5' RACE reads with MiXCR, one entry per CDR3 protein. The sample contains some 340,000 distinct CDR3 sequences, around 11% of which appear only once. Specimen: CD4+ T cells sorted from PBMCs, collected 45 days after the yellow fever booster vaccination. The receptors stem from a man aged 18-30 years who received the YFV17D yellow fever vaccine.

This clonotype has just a few counts. The junction and the germline gene differ at one end; a read error may be behind it. V usage is TRBV12-3 or TRBV12-4 and J usage is TRBJ2-3; the D gene is possibly TRBD1 (6 bases). CDR3 length: 12 amino acids. CDR3 coding DNA: TGTGCCAGCAGTTTATGGACAGACACGCAGTATTTT. It encodes CASSLWTDTQYF.

The table lists this clonotype with a few counts. V gene TRBV4-3 combines with J gene TRBJ2-3, with 8 bases aligning to TRBD1. The CDR3 runs 17 residues. The germline V gene encodes CDR1 LGHNA and CDR2 YSLEER. The V gene end was trimmed by 5 bases and the J gene end by 1 base; junction bases not matched to a gene: 11. CDR3 sequence (DNA): TGCGCCAGCAGCTACACACTTCCGGGACAGGGCACAGATACGCAGTATTTT. Its translation is CASSYTLPGQGTDTQYF.

The V and J genes are TRBV5-1 and TRBJ2-2; D possibly corresponds to TRBD2 (6 bases). Trimming stripped 8 bases from V and 0 bases from J, with 11 bases between. CDR1 and CDR2 from the germline V gene are SGHRS and YFSETQ. The CDR3 extends over 14 amino acids. CDR3 DNA: TGCGCCAGTGAAGCGGGTTCGAACACCGGGGAGCTGTTTTTT. Protein sequence: CASEAGSNTGELFF.

This clonotype has just a few counts. The chain joins TRBV12-5 to TRBJ2-3, with D maybe TRBD2 (5 bases). From germline, CDR1 is LGHNT and CDR2 FRNRAP. The CDR3 has 16 amino acids. V was trimmed by 4 bases and J by 2 bases, leaving 16 bases between them. The chain's CDR3 is CASGWSVRGITDTQYF. For the CDR3, the DNA is TGTGCTAGTGGTTGGTCGGTCCGGGGAATCACAGATACGCAGTATTTT.

The genes are TRBV20-1 and TRBJ2-3, with D possibly matching TRBD2 (6 bases). Per germline, CDR1 DFQATT and CDR2 SNEGSKA (reference sequence). The V end lost 0 bases, the J end lost 5 bases, and 12 bases lay between the germline ends. CDR3 length: 14 amino acids. The CDR3: CSARDVAAGDTQYF. CDR3 nucleotides: TGCAGTGCTAGAGACGTAGCGGCGGGAGATACGCAGTATTTT.

This clonotype turned up a few times. The V gene is TRBV7-3, the J gene TRBJ2-3, with D tentatively TRBD1 (6 bases). Germline V gives CDR1 SGHTA, CDR2 FQGTGA. V lost 6 bases to trimming and J lost 5 bases, with 18 bases between them. This CDR3 spans 15 amino acids. The CDR3 is CASSSSRSGVDTQYF. In DNA, the CDR3 is TGTGCCAGCAGTTCCTCAAGATCAGGGGTAGATACGCAGTATTTT. The full variable domain, in which reference TRBV7-3 and TRBJ2-3 provide the parts outside the CDR3, is GAGVSQTPSNKVTEKGKYVELRCDPISGHTALYWYRQSLGQGPEFLIYFQGTGAADDSGLPNDRFFAVRPEGSVSTLKIQRTERGDSAVYLCASSSSRSGVDTQYFGPGTRLTVL.

V and J are TRBV5-6 and TRBJ2-2; D not resolved. The V end lost 0 bases, the J end lost 3 bases, and 12 bases lay between the germline ends. Germline V gene data show CDR1 as SGHDT and CDR2 as YYEEEE. The CDR3 sequence is 16 residues long. The CDR3: CASSLGPSRDTGELFF. As DNA, the CDR3 is TGTGCCAGCAGCTTGGGCCCGTCCCGAGACACCGGGGAGCTGTTTTTT.